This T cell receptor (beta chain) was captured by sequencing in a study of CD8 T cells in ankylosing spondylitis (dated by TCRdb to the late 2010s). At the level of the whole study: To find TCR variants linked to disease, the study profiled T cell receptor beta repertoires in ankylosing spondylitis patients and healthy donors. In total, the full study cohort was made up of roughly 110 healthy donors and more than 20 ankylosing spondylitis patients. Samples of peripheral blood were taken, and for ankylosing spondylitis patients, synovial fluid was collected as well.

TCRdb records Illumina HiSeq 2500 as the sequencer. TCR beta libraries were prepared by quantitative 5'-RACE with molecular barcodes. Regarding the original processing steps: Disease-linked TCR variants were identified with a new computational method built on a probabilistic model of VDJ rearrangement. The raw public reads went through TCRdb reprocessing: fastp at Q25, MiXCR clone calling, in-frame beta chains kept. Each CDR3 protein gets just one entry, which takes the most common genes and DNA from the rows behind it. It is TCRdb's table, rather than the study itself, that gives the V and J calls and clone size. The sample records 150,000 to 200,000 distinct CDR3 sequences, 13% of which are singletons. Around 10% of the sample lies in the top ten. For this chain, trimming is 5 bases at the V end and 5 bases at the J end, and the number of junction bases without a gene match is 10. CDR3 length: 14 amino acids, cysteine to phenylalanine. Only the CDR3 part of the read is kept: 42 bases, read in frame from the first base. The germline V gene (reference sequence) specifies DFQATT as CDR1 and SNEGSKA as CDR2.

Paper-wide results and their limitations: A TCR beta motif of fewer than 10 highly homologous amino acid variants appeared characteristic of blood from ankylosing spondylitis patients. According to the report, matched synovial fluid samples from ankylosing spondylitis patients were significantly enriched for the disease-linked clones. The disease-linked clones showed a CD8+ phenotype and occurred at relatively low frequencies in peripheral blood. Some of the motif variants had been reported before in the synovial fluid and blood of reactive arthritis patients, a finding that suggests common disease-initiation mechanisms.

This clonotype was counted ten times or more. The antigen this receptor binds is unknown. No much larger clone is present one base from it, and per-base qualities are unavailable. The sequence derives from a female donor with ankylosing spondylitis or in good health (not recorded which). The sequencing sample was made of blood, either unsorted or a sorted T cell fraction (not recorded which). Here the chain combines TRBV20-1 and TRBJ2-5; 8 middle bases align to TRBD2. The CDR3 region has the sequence CSAVPGLGAETQYF. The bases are TGCAGTGCTGTCCCGGGACTAGGGGCGGAGACCCAGTACTTC.